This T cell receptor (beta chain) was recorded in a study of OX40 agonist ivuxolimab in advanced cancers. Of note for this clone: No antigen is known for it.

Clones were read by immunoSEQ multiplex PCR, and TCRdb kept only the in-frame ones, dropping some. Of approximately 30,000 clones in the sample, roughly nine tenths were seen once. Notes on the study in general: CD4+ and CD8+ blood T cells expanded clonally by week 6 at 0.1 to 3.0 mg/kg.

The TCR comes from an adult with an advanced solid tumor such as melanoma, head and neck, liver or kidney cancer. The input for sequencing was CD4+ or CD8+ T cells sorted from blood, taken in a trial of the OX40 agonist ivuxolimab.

The CDR3 here is CASSSRVRTEAFF. The CDR3 coding sequence is TGTGCCAGTAGTAGCAGGGTCCGCACTGAAGCTTTCTTT. The chain joins TRBV19 to TRBJ1-1; D is perhaps TRBD1 (5 bases). The CDR3 contains 13 residues. The V end was cut by 4 bases, the J end by 4 bases, with 10 bases between. Germline V lookup: CDR1 LNHDA, CDR2 SQIVND (reference sequence). The whole variable domain, filled in from reference TRBV19 and TRBJ1-1, reads DGGITQSPKYLFRKEGQNVTLSCEQNLNHDAMYWYRQDPGQGLRLIYYSQIVNDFQKGDIAEGYSVSREKKESFPLTVTSAQKNPTAFYLCASSSRVRTEAFFGQGTRLTVV.